Below are 10 T cell receptor beta chains sequenced from a single sample in a study of T-cell reconstitution after alpha-beta-depleted transplantation in children (dated by TCRdb to between 2015 and 2016). For these TCRs, the target antigens are not known. The sample's treatment or condition label is to be understood as: allogeneic hematopoietic cell transplantation with graft depleted of TCRalphabeta T cells and CD19 B cells. Broad study findings and their caveats: Over subsequent months, a decline in hyperexpanded clone frequencies was noted, and after one year, T-cell counts and TCRbeta diversity were mostly ascribed to newly produced T cells.

Libraries were made using PCR. TCRdb lists the instrument as Illumina HiSeq 2500. To normalize quantification of the TCRbeta repertoire, the TCR libraries were built with molecular barcoding that relied on unique molecular identifiers. Through fastp at Q25 and MiXCR, TCRdb rebuilt clones from the public reads, retaining in-frame beta chains. Every distinct CDR3 protein forms one entry, paired with its most common genes and DNA. Counted in this sample were about 300,000 distinct CDR3 sequences; roughly 8.2% of them appeared once. The top ten clonotypes cover about 9.3% of the sample. Material: peripheral blood, obtained 360 days after TCRalphabeta/CD19-depleted stem cell transplant. The receptors were gathered from a female patient between 2 and 10 years old who had a stem cell transplant for Fanconi anemia, so the T cells may come from the graft donor.

This clonotype was seen repeatedly, ten times or more. The chain couples TRBV20-1 to TRBJ2-1; no reliable D call. Germline V CDR1 and CDR2: DFQATT, SNEGSKA (reference sequence). The CDR3 length is 13 residues. Between the trimmed V and J ends, which lost 5 bases and 4 bases, there was a span of 12 bases. CDR3 sequence reads: CSALPLPYNEQFF. In DNA form, the CDR3 reads TGCAGTGCTCTCCCCCTCCCTTACAATGAGCAGTTCTTC.

At least ten counts were recorded for this clonotype. The chain couples TRBV5-4 to TRBJ2-2; possibly TRBD1 for D (6 bases). CDR3 size: 15 residues. The V gene lost 2 bases and the J gene lost 1 base, with 9 bases spanning the gap. The germline V gene has CDR1 SGHNT and CDR2 YYREEE (reference sequence). CDR3 sequence (DNA): TGTGCCAGCAGCTTAGGACAGCAGAACACCGGGGAGCTGTTTTTT. Translating it yields CASSLGQQNTGELFF.

This clonotype was counted many times. The chain joins TRBV29-1 to TRBJ1-3; D is uncertain. The germline CDR1 and CDR2 sequences are SQVTM and ANQGSEA. The V end lost 4 bases, the J end lost 4 bases, and 11 bases lay between the germline ends. The CDR3 consists of 13 residues. The CDR3 spells CSVGSGVGNTIYF. CDR3 nucleotides: TGCAGCGTTGGGTCTGGGGTCGGAAACACCATATATTTT.

This clonotype came up once. This rearrangement joins TRBV30 to TRBJ2-5, with TRBD1 matching over 9 bases. Germline V gene data show CDR1 as GTSNPN and CDR2 as SVGIG (reference sequence). The length of the CDR3 is 15 residues. The J segment lost 5 bases and the V segment lost 0 bases, leaving 7 bases of the junction unmatched. The CDR3, as DNA: TGTGCCTGGAGTGTAAGAAGGACAGGGGAGGAGACCCAGTACTTC. Its translation is CAWSVRRTGEETQYF.

This clonotype was seen a handful of times. The chain is built from TRBV27 and TRBJ2-5, with a weak D call TRBD2 (5 bases). CDR1 and CDR2 from the germline V gene are MNHEY and SMNVEV (reference sequence). This CDR3 has 18 residues. The V and J ends lost 1 base and 4 bases respectively, with 22 bases between them. CDR3 region: CASSLYPVTAGMGETQYF. CDR3 DNA: TGTGCCAGCAGTTTATATCCCGTGACGGCGGGCATGGGAGAGACCCAGTACTTC.

This clonotype appeared many times. The rearrangement uses TRBV12-3 or TRBV12-4 and TRBJ1-6; 11 nucleotides align to TRBD1. This CDR3 contains 18 residues. J lost 14 bases, V lost 5 bases, and 20 bases had no gene match. CDR3 sequence: CASSPTLGGQGEPFTLHF. The CDR3 DNA sequence: TGTGCCAGCAGTCCAACGTTAGGGGGACAGGGGGAGCCCTTCACCCTCCACTTT.

V usage is TRBV2 and J usage is TRBJ2-4; TRBD2 matches 7 bases. The J segment lost 7 bases and the V segment lost 8 bases, leaving 2 bases of the junction unmatched. The germline V gene has CDR1 SNHLY and CDR2 FYNNEI. The CDR3 spans 11 residues. The CDR3 loop is CASWGGNIQYF. For the CDR3, the DNA is TGTGCCAGCTGGGGGGGGAACATTCAGTACTTC.

This clonotype was counted many times. This chain joins TRBV29-1 and TRBJ2-2; D is ambiguous. The V end lost 7 bases, the J end lost 7 bases, and 16 bases lay between the germline ends. CDR3 length equals 13 residues. CDR1 is SQVTM and CDR2 is ANQGSEA in the germline V gene. CDR3 in DNA: TGCAGCGCTCACGACAACCTTTACGGGGAGCTGTTTTTT. Its protein is CSAHDNLYGELFF.

This clonotype was recorded at least ten times. This sequence joins TRBV7-9 and TRBJ1-2, with 8 bases identical to TRBD1. V shed 3 bases and J 6 bases; nucleotides not matched to a gene: 3. The CDR3 has 13 residues. Germline V CDR1 and CDR2: SEHNR, FQNEAQ (reference sequence). The CDR3 DNA reads TGTGCCAGCAGCTTTTACAGGGGGAATGGCTACACCTTC. Translated: CASSFYRGNGYTF.

This clonotype has only a few counts. The CDR3 protein is CASSSIKDFNQPQHF. CDR3 sequence (DNA): TGTGCCAGCAGTTCGATCAAAGATTTCAATCAGCCCCAGCATTTT. V is TRBV28 and J is TRBJ1-5; no reliable D call. The V gene's germline CDR1 is MDHEN and CDR2 SYDVKM. The ends were cut back, 4 bases at V and 3 bases at J, with 13 bases in the middle. The CDR3 loop spans 15 amino acids.